The text below deals with one T cell receptor (beta chain). Its antigen is not identified. The data originate from a study of molecular identifiers for immune sequencing clone quantification. Study-level results: Whereas naive cells kept under 1% of molecules in clones above 20 RNA copies, such clones held over 98% in effectors.

TCRdb passed the PCR reads through MiXCR, listing each CDR3 protein once. The table lists nearly 55,000 distinct CDR3 sequences, 35% to 40% of them singletons. Libraries used 20,000 to 1,000,000 sorted naive CD8 T cells and 10%, 30% or 50% RNA input. The V end was cut by 0 bases, the J end by 5 bases, with 9 bases between. This CDR3 has 14 amino acids. The germline gives CDR1 SGHKS, CDR2 YYEKEE (reference sequence). Specimen: naive CD8+ T cells from blood, with Jurkat cell RNA spiked in. Subset noted: FACS-sorted CD8+CD4-CCR7+CD45RA+ naive T cells. This receptor was obtained from a human donor in good health. Some libraries in this study had Jurkat cell RNA spiked in. The chain combines TRBV5-5 with TRBJ1-5; D not resolved. CDR3 loop: CASSLEGGYQPQHF. DNA for the CDR3: TGTGCCAGCAGCTTGGAAGGAGGGTATCAGCCCCAGCATTTT.